The present entry profiles one TCR beta chain with its context. Its cognate antigen is unknown. Sequenced with the Oncomine TCR Beta short-read assay was DNA taken from cultured CD4+ T cells. A single record per CDR3 protein comes from TCRdb applying MiXCR to the PCR reads. The sample carries roughly 20,000 distinct CDR3 sequences, just over 60% recorded once. The data originate from a study of vaccination and CD4 T cells after COVID-19. About the research overall: There were six male and four female convalescents, and two of them were Hispanic. Study results and limitations: In median terms, SARS-CoV-2-reactive clonotypes went from roughly 21 to 40, a nonsignificant rise.

Treatment defined: approximately 11-day PBMC culture with coronavirus spike peptide pools or control peptides (ViraFEST assay). The TCR sequence derives from a human donor who had recovered from COVID-19. Sequenced sample: CD4+ T cells from blood, cultured in vitro.

CDR3 nucleotide sequence: TGTGCCAGCAGTTCTACGACAGGGTATCAGCCCCAGCATTTT. This codes for CASSSTTGYQPQHF. This sequence joins TRBV6-2 or TRBV6-3 and TRBJ1-5; 7 positions match TRBD1. Losses at the gene ends were 4 bases for V and 5 bases for J; bases not matched to a gene: 5. Looked up from germline, CDR1 is MNHEY and CDR2 is SVGEGT. This CDR3 contains 14 residues.